This TCR beta chain was obtained from a study of shared clonotypes between healthy human individuals. Whole-study findings and limits: Generation probabilities of non-shared clonotypes were lower (relative to those shared by all four donors).

The naive CD8 subset, CD45RO-negative cells positively selected for CCR7, excluded terminally differentiated effector memory CD45RA+ cells. Of note for this clone: The antigen is not known.

The method was immunoSEQ multiplex PCR; TCRdb's version includes in-frame clones alone and lacks a portion of them. The profile shows about 2.1 million clones, just under 95% of them singletons. The receptor was derived from a man aged 18 to 30 in good health. Some clones in this sample may be carry-over from other donors' samples. Sequenced input: naive CD8+ T cells from PBMCs.

The CDR3 bases are TGTGCCAGCTCTCCCCGCGGGACTAGCGCCCACGAGCAGTACTTC. Its translation: CASSPRGTSAHEQYF. J is TRBJ2-7 and V is TRBV18; 10 positions match TRBD2. The V and J ends lost 6 bases and 5 bases, in that order; junction bases with no gene match: 10. The CDR3 length is 15 residues. Germline V gene data show CDR1 as KGHSH and CDR2 as LQKENI.